A selection of T cell receptor beta chains follows, all from one sample in a study of blood T cell repertoires in COVID-19. Libraries were prepared by immunoSEQ multiplex PCR; TCRdb keeps only in-frame clonotypes and omits some of them. The sample carries 40,000 to 45,000 clones, about 88% recorded once. Sample: peripheral blood. Every receptor here comes from a human donor in a cohort sampled during active COVID-19. CDR3s include the opening cysteine and the closing phenylalanine or tryptophan. A D gene is named only where the DNA matches it firmly. Size is stated for part of the rows, as once, few or many counts, or as a class when the clone is expanded.

CDR3 protein,CDR3 DNA,clone size,D gene,V gene,J gene
CASSYGTGWGQETQYF,TGTGCCAGCAGTTACGGGACAGGGTGGGGCCAAGAGACCCAGTACTTC,NA,TRBD1,TRBV6-5,TRBJ2-5
CASGTGGLSYEQYF,TGTGCCAGCGGAACAGGGGGTCTTTCCTACGAGCAGTACTTC,NA,TRBD1,TRBV2,TRBJ2-7
CASSLETGGFNTEAFF,TGCGCCAGCAGCTTGGAGACAGGGGGCTTTAACACTGAAGCTTTCTTT,NA,TRBD1,TRBV5-1,TRBJ1-1
CASILAGGPGDTQYF,TGTGCCAGCATACTAGCGGGGGGGCCGGGAGATACGCAGTATTTT,NA,TRBD2,TRBV2,TRBJ2-3
CASSNPPQETQYF,TGTGCCAGCAGTAATCCCCCCCAAGAGACCCAGTACTTC,NA,NA,TRBV13,TRBJ2-5
CASSDRVWEAFF,TGTGCCAGCAGCGACAGGGTTTGGGAAGCTTTCTTT,NA,TRBD1,TRBV6-5,TRBJ1-1
CASSYFGGKYGYTF,TGTGCCAGCAGTTACTTTGGGGGGAAGTATGGCTACACCTTC,NA,NA,TRBV6-5,TRBJ1-2
CASSQEVAREQYF,TGCGCCAGCAGCCAAGAGGTAGCGAGGGAGCAGTACTTC,NA,NA,TRBV4-1,TRBJ2-7
CASTKGGGDRDYGYTF,TGTGCCAGCACAAAGGGGGGGGGAGATAGGGACTATGGCTACACCTTC,once,NA,TRBV4-2,TRBJ1-2
CASSQEVGRGGTEAFF,TGTGCCAGCAGCCAAGAGGTGGGGCGCGGGGGAACTGAAGCTTTCTTT,NA,NA,TRBV4-2,TRBJ1-1
CASSPGQTNSPLHF,TGTGCCAGCAGCCCCGGACAGACTAATTCACCCCTCCACTTT,NA,NA,TRBV5-4,TRBJ1-6
CATSVRGRANTGELFF,TGCGCCACCAGCGTGAGAGGGCGAGCGAACACCGGGGAGCTGTTTTTT,NA,NA,TRBV5-1,TRBJ2-2
CASSIEGQLTEAFF,TGTGCCAGTAGTATAGAGGGACAGTTGACTGAAGCTTTCTTT,NA,TRBD1,TRBV19,TRBJ1-1
CASTNYRGNYEQYF,TGCGCCAGCACAAATTACAGGGGGAACTACGAGCAGTACTTC,NA,TRBD1,TRBV5-1,TRBJ2-7
CASSPRVDRSYEQYF,TGTGCCAGCTCACCAAGGGTCGACAGGTCCTACGAGCAGTACTTC,NA,NA,TRBV18,TRBJ2-7
CASSLGTPANTEAFF,TGTGCCAGCAGCCTAGGGACTCCTGCGAACACTGAAGCTTTCTTT,NA,NA,TRBV9,TRBJ1-1
CASSKAASRGDLVCSGANVLTF,TGTGCCAGCAGCAAAGCCGCGAGTCGGGGAGATCTTGTGTGCTCTGGGGCCAACGTCCTGACTTTC,NA,NA,TRBV21-1,TRBJ2-6